Sequencing of this T cell receptor beta chain was carried out in a study of T-cell reconstitution after alpha-beta-depleted transplantation in children. Study-wide results and caveats: A year post-transplant, T-cell counts and diversity derived mostly from newly produced T cells.

This clonotype was counted ten times or more. What it binds is unknown. CDR1 and CDR2 from the germline V gene are SGHTA and FQGNSA. This CDR3 comprises 13 residues. V lost 1 base and J 15 bases, leaving 16 bases between the germline ends. TCRbeta library construction was performed incorporating unique molecular identifiers. TCRdb re-analysed the PCR reads in MiXCR, keeping a single row per CDR3 protein. Among 330,000 or so distinct CDR3 sequences listed, roughly 9.1% were seen once. The sequence derives from a boy in the first two years of life with acute myeloid leukemia, due to receive a stem cell transplant. The chain uses TRBV7-2 and TRBJ2-1; either TRBD1 or TRBD2 may fit D (5 bases each). The sample consisted of PBMCs, taken before TCRalphabeta/CD19-depleted stem cell transplant. The CDR3 sequence is CASSLDLPGTPFF. The DNA for the CDR3 is TGTGCCAGCAGCTTAGACCTCCCGGGGACCCCGTTCTTC.